These 5 T cell receptor beta chains were all obtained from the same sample, sequenced in a study of T cells in Graves' hyperthyroidism and ophthalmopathy. TCR beta CDR3 regions were amplified from RNA transcripts. During a first-round RT-PCR of the TCR CDR3, the HTBI primer set was used. From the multiplex PCR reads, TCRdb called clonotypes with MiXCR, one entry per CDR3 protein. The table has 360,000 or so distinct CDR3 sequences, 12% to 15% seen once. The sequencing input was blood. The receptors here all came from an older woman with Graves' ophthalmopathy.

This clonotype was seen ten or more times. The CDR3 DNA reads TGTGCCAGCAGCCAAGTCTCGGGCCCCACCTACGAGCAGTACTTC. Its translation: CASSQVSGPTYEQYF. The chain uses TRBV3-1 and TRBJ2-7; the D is unclear. Germline V lookup: CDR1 LGHDT, CDR2 YNNKEL (reference sequence). V gave up 1 base and J gave up 2 bases, with 12 bases separating them. This CDR3 is built from 15 residues.

This clonotype was counted at least ten times. The chain joins TRBV24-1 to TRBJ2-1; TRBD2 might be the D (5 bases). The CDR3 contains 16 residues. V was shortened by 4 bases and J by 0 bases, with 12 bases between the two germline ends. Germline CDR1 is KGHDR and CDR2 is SFDVKD. CDR3 region: CATSDPGESSYNEQFF. DNA for the CDR3: TGTGCCACCAGTGACCCCGGGGAGAGCTCCTACAATGAGCAGTTCTTC.

This clonotype was counted a few times. The chain recombines TRBV7-2 with TRBJ2-7; perhaps D is TRBD1 or TRBD2 (6 bases each). The CDR3 extends over 16 amino acids. Trimming took 5 bases from V and 6 from J, leaving 23 bases between them. CDR1 is SGHTA and CDR2 is FQGNSA in the germline V gene. The CDR3 DNA reads TGTGCCAGCAGCCCTGGGGGGCGGGACACTCGGTTCGAGCAGTACTTC. It encodes CASSPGGRDTRFEQYF.

This clonotype was recorded at least ten times. In DNA form, the CDR3 reads TGTGCCAGCCGCCGGGGCACGAACACCGGGGAGCTGTTTTTT. It yields the protein CASRRGTNTGELFF. The genes are TRBV27 and TRBJ2-2; D might be TRBD1 or TRBD2, each matching 5 bases. The germline V gene has CDR1 MNHEY and CDR2 SMNVEV (reference sequence). The CDR3 has 14 amino acids. The V and J ends lost 8 bases and 0 bases respectively, with 10 bases between them.

Only a few counts were recorded for this clonotype. Possible read error: a much larger clone is one base away. CDR3 amino acids: CAWSVDGSTDTQYF. The CDR3, as DNA: TGTGCCTGGAGTGTCGACGGGAGCACAGATACGCAGTATTTT. The V and J genes are TRBV30 and TRBJ2-3; D unclear. This CDR3 contains 14 residues. Looked up from germline, CDR1 is GTSNPN and CDR2 is SVGIG (reference sequence). V was shortened by 0 bases and J by 0 bases, with 7 bases between the two germline ends. Complete variable domain (other parts from reference TRBV30 and TRBJ2-3): SQTIHQWPATLVQPVGSPLSLECTVEGTSNPNLYWYRQAAGRGLQLLFYSVGIGQISSEVPQNLSASRPQDRQFILSSKKLLLSDSGFYLCAWSVDGSTDTQYFGPGTRLTVL.